This TCR beta chain was sequenced for a study of T cells in Graves' hyperthyroidism and ophthalmopathy. This clonotype was picked up many times. Trimming removed 3 bases from V and 1 base from J, with 12 bases in between. This CDR3 has 14 amino acids. Germline CDR1 reads DFQATT; CDR2 reads SNEGSKA (reference sequence). RNA transcripts yielded amplified TCR beta CDR3 regions. First-round RT-PCR of the TCR CDR3 relied on the HTBI primer set. In TCRdb, the multiplex PCR reads were re-called with MiXCR into one record per CDR3 protein. The table has more than 500,000 distinct CDR3 sequences, more than 45% seen once.

The material sequenced was peripheral blood or thyroid tissue (not recorded which). This clonotype was sampled from an adult woman with Graves' disease, either hyperthyroidism or ophthalmopathy (not recorded which). The chain combines TRBV20-1 with TRBJ1-1; D not resolved. The DNA for the CDR3 is TGCAGTGCTAGGCCTTTAGGGAGGAACACTGAAGCTTTCTTT. It encodes CSARPLGRNTEAFF.